This T cell receptor (beta chain) originates from a study of T cells in Graves' hyperthyroidism and ophthalmopathy. This clonotype occurred many times. CDR3 size: 11 residues. CDR1 is SQVTM, CDR2 ANQGSEA, per germline. V was cut by 3 bases and J by 10 bases, with 12 bases left in between. RNA transcripts provided the source from which TCR beta CDR3 regions were amplified. The TCR CDR3 first-round RT-PCR relied on the HTBI primer set. Using its own MiXCR run on the multiplex PCR reads, TCRdb lists one record per CDR3 protein. This table has 250,000 to 350,000 distinct CDR3 sequences, about 18% appearing once. Under 12 ml fresh peripheral blood yielded the PBMCs.

The specimen was blood. V and J are TRBV29-1 and TRBJ1-1; D ambiguous. The clonotype comes from a woman in her fifties or sixties with Graves' ophthalmopathy. In nucleotides, the CDR3 is TGCAGCGTTGAGACTACCCCCCTAGCTTTCTTT. Protein sequence: CSVETTPLAFF.